The clone carrying this T cell receptor (beta chain) appeared once. A much larger clonotype is one base distant, so this may be a read error. The same CDR3 is also encoded by other DNA sequences in this sample. The sample comes from a study of shared clonotypes between healthy human individuals. The donors were adults (healthy and HIV-negative) with no recent acute infections or vaccinations. The study separated CD4+ cells into CD45RA+ naive and CD45RA-negative memory subsets. This CDR3 comprises 14 residues. After removal of 5 bases from V and 1 base from J, the junction contained 5 bases not matched to a gene. Germline CDR1 reads SGHTA; CDR2 reads FQGNSA. Using immunoSEQ multiplex PCR, the repertoire was profiled, and TCRdb retains in-frame clones only, with some absent. The data contain about 770,000 clones, 72% of them singletons.

J is TRBJ2-7 and V is TRBV7-2; 7 bases fit TRBD2. The sequence was collected from a woman between 25 and 40 years old in good health. The specimen sequenced was memory CD4+ T cells sorted from blood. The subset: CD45RA-negative fraction. CDR3 nucleotides: TGTGCCAGCAGCCAACAGCGGGATTCCTACGAGCAGTACTTC. Its protein product is CASSQQRDSYEQYF.